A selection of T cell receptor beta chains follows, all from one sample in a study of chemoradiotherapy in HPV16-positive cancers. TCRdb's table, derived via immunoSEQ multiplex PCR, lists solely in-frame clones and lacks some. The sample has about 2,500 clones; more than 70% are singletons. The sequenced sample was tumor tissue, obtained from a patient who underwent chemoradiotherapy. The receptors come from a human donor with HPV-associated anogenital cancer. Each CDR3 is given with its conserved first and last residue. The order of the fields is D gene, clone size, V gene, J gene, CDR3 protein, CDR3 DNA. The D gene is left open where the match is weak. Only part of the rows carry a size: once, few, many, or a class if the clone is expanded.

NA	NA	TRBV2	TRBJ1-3	CASTGRGVGNTIYF	TGTGCCAGCACCGGTAGAGGGGTAGGAAACACCATATATTTT
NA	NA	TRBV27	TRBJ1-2	CASSLYPGAVGYTF	TGTGCCAGCAGTCTTTACCCCGGGGCGGTTGGCTACACCTTC
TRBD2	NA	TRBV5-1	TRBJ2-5	CASSLNTGGEETQYF	TGCGCCAGCAGCTTGAATACGGGAGGCGAGGAGACCCAGTACTTC
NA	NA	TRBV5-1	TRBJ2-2	CASSLPTGTGELFF	TGCGCCAGCAGTTTGCCCACAGGCACCGGGGAGCTGTTTTTT
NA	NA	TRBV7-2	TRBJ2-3	CASSLAGGTDTQYF	TGTGCCAGCAGCTTAGCAGGGGGCACAGATACGCAGTATTTT
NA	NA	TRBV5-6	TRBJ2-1	CASSFRGYQRKSSYNEQFF	TGTGCCAGCAGCTTCAGAGGATATCAGCGGAAAAGCTCCTACAATGAGCAGTTCTTC
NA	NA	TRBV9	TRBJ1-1	CASSVDFRAGAFF	TGTGCCAGCAGCGTAGACTTCAGGGCGGGAGCTTTCTTT
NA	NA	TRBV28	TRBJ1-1	CASSPFAGGAEAFF	TGTGCCAGCAGCCCCTTCGCCGGAGGCGCTGAAGCTTTCTTT
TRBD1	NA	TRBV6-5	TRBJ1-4	CASGTPGTGIEKLFF	TGTGCCAGCGGAACCCCGGGGACAGGGATTGAAAAACTGTTTTTT
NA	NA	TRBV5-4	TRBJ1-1	CASSVAGQGAFF	TGTGCCAGCAGCGTGGCTGGGCAAGGAGCTTTCTTT
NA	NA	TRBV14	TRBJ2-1	CASSQVGIGRQFF	TGTGCCAGCAGCCAAGTAGGAATAGGGAGGCAGTTCTTC
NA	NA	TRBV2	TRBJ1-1	CASTIRGFTEAFF	TGTGCCAGCACCATCCGGGGGTTCACTGAAGCTTTCTTT
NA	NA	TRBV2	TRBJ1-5	CASREDSYSNQPQHF	TGTGCCAGCAGGGAAGACAGTTATAGCAATCAGCCCCAGCATTTT
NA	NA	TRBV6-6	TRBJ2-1	CASSYSTEQFF	TGTGCCAGCAGTTACTCGACCGAGCAGTTCTTC
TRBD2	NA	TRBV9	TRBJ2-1	CASSVAGGDNEQFF	TGTGCCAGCAGCGTTGCGGGAGGAGACAATGAGCAGTTCTTC
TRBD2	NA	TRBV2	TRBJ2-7	CASKTSGRGEQYF	TGTGCCAGCAAGACTAGCGGGAGGGGAGAGCAGTACTTC
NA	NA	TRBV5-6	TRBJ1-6	CASSSDGTNSPLHF	TGTGCCAGCAGCTCCGACGGAACCAATTCACCCCTCCACTTT
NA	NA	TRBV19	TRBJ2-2	CASSIQNTGELFF	TGTGCCAGTAGTATACAAAACACCGGGGAGCTGTTTTTT
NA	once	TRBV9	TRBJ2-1	CASSVERARAGINEQFF	TGTGCCAGCAGCGTAGAACGCGCGAGGGCCGGGATTAATGAGCAGTTCTTC
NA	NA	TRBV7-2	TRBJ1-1	CASSLLGTEPFF	TGTGCCAGCAGTTTACTGGGGACTGAACCTTTCTTT
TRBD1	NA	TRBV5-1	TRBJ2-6	CASSWTGGGGANVLTF	TGCGCCAGCAGCTGGACAGGGGGCGGTGGGGCCAACGTCCTGACTTTC
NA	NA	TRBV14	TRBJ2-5	CASSRLVQETQYF	TGTGCCAGCAGCCGACTAGTCCAAGAGACCCAGTACTTC
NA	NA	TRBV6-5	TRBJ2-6	CASSYSPGTGANVLTF	TGTGCCAGCAGTTACTCACCAGGGACCGGGGCCAACGTCCTGACTTTC
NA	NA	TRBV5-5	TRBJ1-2	CASSVFDWGYTF	TGTGCCAGCAGCGTATTCGATTGGGGCTACACCTTC
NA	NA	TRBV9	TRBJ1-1	CASSVRGGTEAFF	TGTGCCAGCAGCGTAAGAGGGGGGACTGAAGCTTTCTTT
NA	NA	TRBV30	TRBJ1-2	CAWSLQANYGYTF	TGTGCCTGGAGTCTACAGGCTAACTATGGCTACACCTTC
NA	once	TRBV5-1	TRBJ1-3	CASSLDRTGNTIYF	TGCGCCAGCAGCTTGGACAGGACTGGAAACACCATATATTTT
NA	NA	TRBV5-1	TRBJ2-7	CASNKGQGTYEQYF	TGCGCCAGCAACAAAGGGCAGGGAACCTACGAGCAGTACTTC
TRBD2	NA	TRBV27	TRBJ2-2	CASSSWGGNTGELFF	TGTGCCAGCAGTTCGTGGGGGGGTAACACCGGGGAGCTGTTTTTT
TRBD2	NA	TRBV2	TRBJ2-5	CASRFGGKQETQYF	TGTGCCAGCCGTTTCGGGGGGAAACAAGAGACCCAGTACTTC
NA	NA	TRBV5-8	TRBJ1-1	CASSLRGGKAFF	TGTGCCAGCAGCTTACGGGGAGGGAAAGCTTTCTTT
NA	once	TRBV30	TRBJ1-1	CAWISGLGEAFF	TGTGCCTGGATTTCAGGGCTCGGTGAAGCTTTCTTT
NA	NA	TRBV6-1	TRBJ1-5	CATLIRGGNQPQHF	TGTGCCACCCTTATACGAGGAGGAAATCAGCCCCAGCATTTT
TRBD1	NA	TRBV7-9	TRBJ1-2	CASSLEGQGGPAGTF	TGTGCCAGCAGCTTAGAGGGACAGGGGGGCCCAGCCGGCACCTTC
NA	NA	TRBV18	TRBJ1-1	CASSPSASRANTEAFF	TGTGCCAGCTCACCATCGGCCAGCAGGGCGAACACTGAAGCTTTCTTT
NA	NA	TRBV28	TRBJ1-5	CASSLLVKAQHF	TGTGCCAGCAGTTTACTCGTGAAGGCCCAGCATTTT
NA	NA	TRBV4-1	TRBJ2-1	CASSRDRAPFLAVYNEQFF	TGCGCCAGCAGCCGTGACAGGGCGCCCTTCCTAGCGGTGTACAATGAGCAGTTCTTC
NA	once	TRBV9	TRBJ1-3	CASSVFAGAGNTIYF	TGTGCCAGCAGCGTATTCGCAGGGGCTGGAAACACCATATATTTT
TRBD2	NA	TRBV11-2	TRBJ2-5	CASSPAGEAPYKETQYF	TGTGCCAGCAGCCCAGCGGGGGAGGCGCCCTACAAAGAGACCCAGTACTTC
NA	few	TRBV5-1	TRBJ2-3	CASSPTGGTDTQYF	TGCGCCAGCAGCCCGACAGGAGGGACAGATACGCAGTATTTT
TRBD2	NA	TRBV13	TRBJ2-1	CASSSWTSVRREQFF	TGTGCCAGCAGCTCCTGGACTAGCGTCCGACGTGAGCAGTTCTTC
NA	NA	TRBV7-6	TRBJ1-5	CASSLDVNQPQHF	TGTGCCAGCAGCTTAGACGTCAATCAGCCCCAGCATTTT
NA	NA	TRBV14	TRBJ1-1	CASSTTANTEAFF	TGTGCCAGCAGCACGACAGCAAACACTGAAGCTTTCTTT
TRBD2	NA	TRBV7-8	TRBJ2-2	CASSFGLAGELFF	TGTGCCAGCAGCTTCGGACTAGCTGGGGAGCTGTTTTTT
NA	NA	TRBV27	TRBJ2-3	CASAEQRLSTDTQYF	TGTGCCAGCGCTGAGCAGAGACTGAGCACAGATACGCAGTATTTT
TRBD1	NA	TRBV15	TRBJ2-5	CATSRDRVTETQYF	TGTGCCACCAGCAGGGACAGGGTTACGGAGACCCAGTACTTC
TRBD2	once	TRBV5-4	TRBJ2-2	CASFSGTSGNTGELFF	TGTGCCAGCTTCTCTGGGACTAGCGGGAACACCGGGGAGCTGTTTTTT
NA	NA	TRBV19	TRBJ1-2	CASSPTRANYGYTF	TGTGCCAGTAGTCCGACAAGAGCTAACTATGGCTACACCTTC
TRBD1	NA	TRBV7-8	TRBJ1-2	CASSLGNRQGVYGYTF	TGTGCCAGCAGCTTAGGGAACAGACAGGGCGTTTATGGCTACACCTTC
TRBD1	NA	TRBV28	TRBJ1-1	CASSLQGDTEAFF	TGTGCCAGCAGTTTACAGGGGGACACTGAAGCTTTCTTT
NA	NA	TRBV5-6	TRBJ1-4	CASSLLVQDSTNEKLFF	TGTGCCAGCAGCTTGCTGGTACAGGATTCAACTAATGAAAAACTGTTTTTT
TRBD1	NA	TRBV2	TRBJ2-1	CASSEVLTGANNEQFF	TGTGCCAGCAGTGAAGTTCTAACAGGGGCCAACAATGAGCAGTTCTTC
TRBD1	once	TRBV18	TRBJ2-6	CASSPRDRGSGANVLTF	TGTGCCAGCTCACCACGGGACAGGGGCTCTGGGGCCAACGTCCTGACTTTC
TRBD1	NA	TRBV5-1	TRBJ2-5	CASSLVGTDLQETQYF	TGCGCCAGCAGCTTGGTCGGGACAGACCTACAAGAGACCCAGTACTTC
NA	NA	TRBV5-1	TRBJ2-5	CASSLGGVGETQYF	TGCGCCAGCAGCTTGGGCGGGGTTGGGGAGACCCAGTACTTC